These 27 T cell receptor beta chains share one sample of origin, sequenced in a study of cytomegalovirus exposure and HLA in healthy donors. Primers included in the PCR were 60 Vbeta and 13 Jbeta primers. Profiled with immunoSEQ multiplex PCR; TCRdb holds only in-frame clones, not every one. The data contain about 130,000 clones, about 73% of them singletons. The material sequenced was PBMCs. The receptors were gathered from a woman in her 50s in good health and CMV-seropositive.

The chain has TRBV28 and TRBJ1-4; 7 nucleotides match TRBD1. This CDR3 has 14 residues. V dropped 4 bases and J dropped 6; count of bases not matched to a gene: 5. From germline, CDR1 is MDHEN and CDR2 SYDVKM. This CDR3 is CASSSTGTDEKLFF. Written as DNA, the CDR3 is TGTGCCAGCAGTTCGACAGGGACCGATGAAAAACTGTTTTTT.

The chain links TRBV11-3 to TRBJ2-3; 9 nucleotides agree with TRBD1. The CDR3 runs 14 residues. The germline V gene has CDR1 SGHNT and CDR2 YENEEA. V gave up 5 bases and J gave up 3 bases; unmatched junction bases: 3. The CDR3 region has the DNA TGTGCCAGCAGCGTGGGACAGGGAACAGATACGCAGTATTTT. Encoded protein: CASSVGQGTDTQYF.

This chain uses TRBV5-1 with TRBJ1-2; TRBD1 matches 7 bases. In germline, CDR1 is SGHRS, CDR2 YFSETQ. CDR3 length: 15 amino acids. Trimming at V came to 4 bases and at J to 0 bases, leaving 6 bases not matched to a gene. Here the CDR3 DNA reads TGCGCCAGCAGCGACGGACAGGTTGCTAACTATGGCTACACCTTC. Encoded protein: CASSDGQVANYGYTF.

In DNA, the CDR3 is TGTGCCGCCCGGGACAGCCACACAGATACGCAGTATTTT. It is translated as CAARDSHTDTQYF. This rearrangement joins TRBV6-1 to TRBJ2-3, with 7 positions matching TRBD1. Germline V gives CDR1 MNHNS, CDR2 SASEGT. The junction had 7 bases not matched to a gene; V was cut back by 11 bases and J by 2 bases. This CDR3 has 13 residues.

The chain recombines TRBV6-1 with TRBJ1-2; D unresolved. In germline, CDR1 is MNHNS, CDR2 SASEGT. Trimming cost V 7 bases and J 5 bases, with 11 bases left between them. The CDR3 length is 12 residues. For the CDR3, the DNA is TGTGCCAGCAAAAGCGTGGCGTATGGCTACACCTTC. Translation gives CASKSVAYGYTF.

Remarks on this clone: Other DNA variants within this sample encode the same CDR3. J is TRBJ1-6 and V is TRBV5-1; possible D gene TRBD1, 6 bases. CDR3 length equals 17 residues. V dropped 0 bases and J dropped 10 bases, with 20 bases sitting between them. CDR1 is SGHRS, CDR2 YFSETQ, per germline. CDR3 DNA: TGCGCCAGCAGCTTGGCTGTCAGGGGTTTCTCACGGTCACCCCTCCACTTT. It translates to CASSLAVRGFSRSPLHF.

This chain uses TRBV19 with TRBJ1-1; TRBD1 aligns across 7 bases. There are 16 residues in the CDR3. CDR1 and CDR2 from the germline V gene are LNHDA and SQIVND (reference sequence). V lost 7 bases to trimming and J lost 1 base; unmatched junction nucleotides: 12. The DNA of the CDR3 is TGTGCCAGTATCCACGCGGGGACAGTTACGAACACTGAAGCTTTCTTT. It yields the protein CASIHAGTVTNTEAFF.

The genes are TRBV7-9 and TRBJ1-2; D ambiguous. Per germline, CDR1 SEHNR and CDR2 FQNEAQ (reference sequence). Trimming took 5 bases from V and 4 from J, leaving 20 bases between them. The CDR3 consists of 16 residues. The CDR3, as DNA: TGTGCCAGCAGCCCAGAGGCAAGCGCCCGCGCCTATGGCTACACCTTC. Translated, it gives CASSPEASARAYGYTF.

The chain has TRBV7-9 and TRBJ2-5; possible D gene TRBD2, 6 bases. Germline V lookup: CDR1 SEHNR, CDR2 FQNEAQ (reference sequence). The ends were cut back, 1 base at V and 1 base at J, with 13 bases in the middle. This CDR3 spans 16 amino acids. In DNA form, the CDR3 reads TGTGCCAGCAGCTTAGTAGGAGGGGCCGTCCAAGAGACCCAGTACTTC. Its translation: CASSLVGGAVQETQYF.

The genes are TRBV18 and TRBJ2-3; no clear D gene. This CDR3 comprises 12 residues. Trimming pared 3 bases from V and 4 bases from J, leaving 5 bases between. Germline lookup yields CDR1 KGHSH and CDR2 LQKENI. In nucleotides, the CDR3 is TGTGCCAGCTCACCGGGCGCAGATACGCAGTATTTT. It yields the protein CASSPGADTQYF.

V gene TRBV27 combines with J gene TRBJ1-1, with TRBD1 matching 7 bases. CDR3 length: 13 amino acids. V shed 8 bases, J shed 4 bases, and the junction held 7 bases outside the gene matches. The germline gives CDR1 MNHEY, CDR2 SMNVEV (reference sequence). For the CDR3, the DNA is TGTGCCAGCTCCCTGACAGGGAGCACTGAAGCTTTCTTT. It is translated as CASSLTGSTEAFF.

This chain uses TRBV28 with TRBJ1-2, with a tentative D call TRBD1 (5 bases). CDR1 is MDHEN and CDR2 is SYDVKM in the germline V gene. V gave up 8 bases and J gave up 6 bases, with 28 bases separating them. The CDR3 is made up of 17 amino acids. DNA of the CDR3: TGTGCCAGCCTCCCCGGGGGTTCCCCCGGGCAGGGCCATGGCTACACCTTC. It codes for CASLPGGSPGQGHGYTF.

This chain links TRBV4-3 with TRBJ2-4; D gene uncertain. CDR1 is LGHNA and CDR2 is YSLEER in the germline V gene. Between the trimmed V and J ends, which lost 0 bases and 0 bases, there was a span of 6 bases. CDR3 size: 15 residues. The CDR3 DNA reads TGCGCCAGCAGCCAAGAGAGTCTAGCCAAAAACATTCAGTACTTC. It codes for CASSQESLAKNIQYF.

The CDR3 sequence: CASSDDPISSFSYEQYF. Here the CDR3 DNA reads TGTGCCAGCAGTGATGACCCAATCTCTAGTTTTAGCTACGAGCAGTACTTC. The chain has TRBV6-1 and TRBJ2-7; no firm D call. V lost 3 bases to trimming and J lost 3 bases, with 21 bases between them. CDR3 size: 17 residues. Germline CDR1 and CDR2: MNHNS and SASEGT.

Here the CDR3 DNA reads TGTGCCAGCAGCCAGGAAGGGGTTGGCGTGACCCAGTACTTC. Its translation is CASSQEGVGVTQYF. This rearrangement joins TRBV4-2 to TRBJ2-5; weak D call: TRBD1 (5 bases). The CDR3 extends over 14 amino acids. The germline gives CDR1 LGHNA, CDR2 YNFKEQ. Trimming pared 3 bases from V and 7 bases from J, leaving 15 bases between.

This chain joins TRBV4-2 and TRBJ2-1; 13 bases are a match to TRBD2. V was pared by 4 bases and J by 6 bases, with 6 bases of the junction left unmatched. CDR3 length: 16 residues. Germline V gene sequence: CDR1 LGHNA, CDR2 YNFKEQ. CDR3 protein: CASSPILAGGVNEQFF. In DNA, the CDR3 is TGTGCCAGCAGCCCGATACTAGCGGGGGGGGTCAATGAGCAGTTCTTC.

The rearrangement uses TRBV27 and TRBJ2-7, with a weak D call TRBD2 (5 bases). The CDR3 length is 13 residues. V was pared by 3 bases and J by 0 bases, with 6 bases between. CDR1 MNHEY and CDR2 SMNVEV come from the germline V gene (reference sequence). The CDR3 DNA reads TGTGCCAGCAGTTTGGGAGCCTCCTACGAGCAGTACTTC. Its protein is CASSLGASYEQYF.

The J gene is TRBJ1-5, the V gene TRBV7-8; tentative D call: TRBD1 (6 bases). The CDR3 contains 17 residues. Per germline, CDR1 SGHVS and CDR2 FQNEAQ. The V and J ends lost 2 bases and 0 bases respectively, with 14 bases between them. CDR3 bases: TGTGCCAGCAGCTTAAGACAGGTCACGGATAGCAATCAGCCCCAGCATTTT. Its protein product is CASSLRQVTDSNQPQHF.

This clone was seen once. The chain joins TRBV11-3 to TRBJ2-2, with a possible D match to TRBD1 (5 bases). The CDR3 runs to 16 residues. Trimming stripped 1 base from V and 5 bases from J, with 14 bases between. The germline V gene encodes CDR1 SGHNT and CDR2 YENEEA. Written as DNA, the CDR3 is TGTGCCAGCAGCTTAGCGTCCAGGGCCCGAACCGGGGAGCTGTTTTTT. The encoded protein is CASSLASRARTGELFF. The full variable domain, in which reference TRBV11-3 and TRBJ2-2 provide the parts outside the CDR3, is EAGVVQSPRYKIIEKKQPVAFWCNPISGHNTLYWYLQNLGQGPELLIRYENEEAVDDSQLPKDRFSAERLKGVDSTLKIQPAELGDSAVYLCASSLASRARTGELFFGEGSRLTVL.

V usage is TRBV10-1 and J usage is TRBJ1-1, with a tentative D call TRBD1 (5 bases). The germline gives CDR1 WNHNN, CDR2 SYGVQD (reference sequence). V was shortened by 0 bases and J by 5 bases, with 10 bases between the two germline ends. This CDR3 has 14 residues. CDR3 sequence: CASSESPRDTEAFF. Here the CDR3 DNA reads TGCGCCAGCAGTGAGTCGCCCAGGGATACTGAAGCTTTCTTT.

The J gene is TRBJ1-1, the V gene TRBV27, with TRBD1 matching 7 bases. The germline gives CDR1 MNHEY, CDR2 SMNVEV (reference sequence). Trimming at V came to 4 bases and at J to 1 base, leaving 12 bases not matched to a gene. The CDR3 totals 17 residues. CDR3 in DNA: TGTGCCAGCAGTTCCGAGGGGGCAGGGAAGAAGAACACTGAAGCTTTCTTT. Protein sequence: CASSSEGAGKKNTEAFF.

The chain carries TRBV2 and TRBJ2-2, with D perhaps matching TRBD1 (5 bases). This CDR3 has 13 amino acids. Trimming shortened V by 5 bases and J by 6 bases, and 10 bases separated the two germline ends. CDR1 is SNHLY, CDR2 FYNNEI, per germline. The CDR3 nucleotides are TGTGCCAGCAGTTACACAGGACCCGGGGAGCTGTTTTTT. It encodes CASSYTGPGELFF.

This chain connects TRBV6-1 to TRBJ1-5; tentative D call: TRBD1 (6 bases). Trimming removed 3 bases at V and 3 bases at J, with 21 bases between. The CDR3 spans 18 residues. Germline CDR1 reads MNHNS; CDR2 reads SASEGT. For the CDR3, the DNA is TGTGCCAGCAGTGAGACGGACAGCCGTTATGGGTACAATCAGCCCCAGCATTTT. This codes for CASSETDSRYGYNQPQHF.

The V gene is TRBV19, the J gene TRBJ2-7, with D perhaps matching TRBD2 (6 bases). Germline V gene data show CDR1 as LNHDA and CDR2 as SQIVND (reference sequence). V was shortened by 9 bases and J by 1 base, with 16 bases between the two germline ends. This CDR3 is 14 amino acids long. The CDR3 reads CASSRAGGSYEQYF. CDR3 sequence (DNA): TGTGCCAGCTCCAGGGCCGGAGGGTCCTACGAGCAGTACTTC.

This clone was seen a few times. This rearrangement joins TRBV7-7 to TRBJ2-5; 11 bases map to TRBD2. Germline CDR1 reads SSHAT; CDR2 reads FNYEAQ (reference sequence). With 1 base clipped from V and 5 bases from J, the junction kept 3 bases outside the gene matches. The CDR3 extends over 15 amino acids. The CDR3 loop is CASSLDPSGGETQYF. The CDR3 DNA sequence: TGTGCCAGCAGCTTAGACCCTAGCGGGGGGGAGACCCAGTACTTC.

The V gene is TRBV11-2, the J gene TRBJ1-3; tentative D call: TRBD1 (6 bases). CDR1 SGHAT and CDR2 FQNNGV come from the germline V gene. V shed 7 bases and J shed 3 bases, with 19 bases lying between them. The CDR3 is 16 amino acids. The CDR3 DNA reads TGTGCCAGCACCCGTAATACAGGGATCCTTGGAAACACCATATATTTT. It translates to CASTRNTGILGNTIYF.

This clone occurred once. The chain combines TRBV15 with TRBJ1-6; D not resolved. Germline loops: CDR1 LNHNV, CDR2 YYDKDF (reference sequence). V shed 4 bases and J shed 5 bases, with 9 bases lying between them. This CDR3 is 14 amino acids long. The CDR3 coding sequence is TGTGCCACCAGCAACCCGGGGAATAATTCACCCCTCCACTTT. Translation gives CATSNPGNNSPLHF.